The 30 T cell receptor beta chains given below trace back to one sample, sequenced in a study of blood T cell repertoires in COVID-19. The data were produced by immunoSEQ multiplex PCR, yet TCRdb's version contains in-frame clones alone and is incomplete. The sample lists approximately 88,000 clones; roughly 75% were seen once. The sample comprised peripheral blood. These TCRs come from a man aged 50 or older who had recovered from COVID-19.

The J gene is TRBJ2-1, the V gene TRBV5-1; 10 bases map to TRBD2. After removal of 0 bases from V and 2 bases from J, the junction contained 5 bases not matched to a gene. Germline assignment: CDR1 SGHRS and CDR2 YFSETQ. The CDR3 consists of 17 residues. The CDR3 DNA reads as TGCGCCAGCAGCTTGGGACTAGCGGGCCCCGCCTACAATGAGCAGTTCTTC. Translating gives CASSLGLAGPAYNEQFF.

The V call is TRBV11-2, the J call TRBJ2-3, with TRBD1 identical over 11 bases. This CDR3 has 14 residues. With V trimmed by 7 bases and J by 3 bases, 3 bases remained unmatched. From germline, CDR1 is SGHAT and CDR2 FQNNGV. DNA of the CDR3: TGTGCCAGCATCCGGGACAGGGGGACAGATACGCAGTATTTT. It is translated as CASIRDRGTDTQYF.

This chain uses TRBV21-1 with TRBJ2-7; TRBD2, the D gene given by the table, was not confirmed from the DNA. TRBV21-1 is marked as a pseudogene. CDR3 length equals 18 residues. CDR3 coding DNA: TGTGCCAGCAGCAAATGGAAATCGGACACCCTCGGGGGATACGAGCAGTACTTC. It translates to CASSKWKSDTLGGYEQYF.

This chain uses TRBV7-2 with TRBJ1-5, with D tentatively TRBD1 (5 bases). This CDR3 comprises 15 residues. Germline V gene lookup returns CDR1 SGHTA and CDR2 FQGNSA. Trimming removed 0 bases at V and 3 bases at J, with 9 bases between. CDR3 region: CASSLARQYNQPQHF. As DNA, the CDR3 is TGTGCCAGCAGCTTAGCGAGACAGTACAATCAGCCCCAGCATTTT. Supplemented by reference TRBV7-2 and TRBJ1-5, the full variable domain reads GAGVSQSPSNKVTEKGKDVELRCDPISGHTALYWYRQSLGQGLEFLIYFQGNSAPDKSGLPSDRFSAERTGGSVSTLTIQRTQQEDSAVYLCASSLARQYNQPQHFGDGTRLSIL.

The chain joins TRBV7-9 to TRBJ2-7, with 13 bases matching TRBD2. V trimming: 5 bases; J trimming: 2 bases; junction bases outside the gene matches: 6. The CDR3 consists of 16 residues. CDR1 and CDR2 (germline): SEHNR, FQNEAQ (reference sequence). The CDR3 region is CASSRLAGGFTYEQYF. The CDR3 DNA reads TGTGCCAGCAGCCGACTAGCGGGGGGCTTCACCTACGAGCAGTACTTC.

The J gene is TRBJ2-1, the V gene TRBV9; D remains ambiguous. The length of the CDR3 is 12 residues. In germline, CDR1 is SGDLS, CDR2 YYNGEE. V lost 3 bases, J lost 4 bases, and 5 bases lay in between. The CDR3 reads CASSGRYNEQFF. DNA for the CDR3: TGTGCCAGCAGCGGCAGATACAATGAGCAGTTCTTC.

The V gene is TRBV9, the J gene TRBJ2-3, with 8 bases that match TRBD2. Germline V CDR1 and CDR2: SGDLS, YYNGEE. There are 16 residues in the CDR3. Germline trimming cut 4 bases from V and 2 bases from J; bases unmatched to any gene: 9. The CDR3 DNA sequence: TGTGCCAGCAGCCGGGGAGCGGGAGTAAACACAGATACGCAGTATTTT. Protein: CASSRGAGVNTDTQYF.

The rearrangement uses TRBV5-4 and TRBJ2-7, with TRBD1 matching 8 bases. The CDR3 is 15 amino acids. V gave up 3 bases and J gave up 0 bases; unmatched junction bases: 5. The germline gives CDR1 SGHNT, CDR2 YYREEE (reference sequence). The CDR3 sequence is CASSSGQDISYEQYF. The CDR3 nucleotides are TGTGCCAGCAGCTCGGGACAGGATATCTCCTACGAGCAGTACTTC.

This clone was counted once. This rearrangement joins TRBV24-1 to TRBJ2-1, with 13 positions matching TRBD2. The CDR3 sequence is 16 residues long. The germline V gene has CDR1 KGHDR and CDR2 SFDVKD. The trim removed 5 bases at V and 5 bases at J, leaving 5 bases unmatched. The CDR3 DNA is TGTGCCACCAGTGCCCGGACTAGCGGGAGAGACAATGAGCAGTTCTTC. It translates to CATSARTSGRDNEQFF.

V and J are TRBV6-4 and TRBJ1-6; 9 nucleotides match TRBD1. CDR1 and CDR2 (germline): MRHNA, SNTAGT. J gave up 7 bases and V 6 bases, and 4 bases lay outside the gene matches. The CDR3 contains 14 residues. The CDR3 bases are TGTGCCAGCAGCCGGGACAGGGAGAATTCACCCCTCCACTTT. Translating gives CASSRDRENSPLHF.

The V and J genes are TRBV3-1 (or the pseudogene TRBV3-2) and TRBJ2-5; D may be TRBD2 (5 bases). The CDR3 has 13 residues. Per germline, CDR1 LGHDT and CDR2 YNNKEL (reference sequence). V dropped 4 bases and J dropped 2 bases, with 8 bases sitting between them. CDR3: CASSPDWQETQYF. CDR3 nucleotide sequence: TGTGCCAGCAGCCCGGACTGGCAAGAGACCCAGTACTTC.

The genes are TRBV7-2 and TRBJ1-1, with D possibly TRBD1 on 5 matching bases. The CDR3 covers 14 residues. Trimming cost V 5 bases and J 3 bases, with 13 bases left between them. Germline loops: CDR1 SGHTA, CDR2 FQGNSA. CDR3 sequence: CASSIRRGDTEAFF. CDR3 DNA sequence: TGTGCCAGCAGCATAAGACGGGGGGACACTGAAGCTTTCTTT.

The chain uses TRBV5-1 and TRBJ2-1; a weak D match, TRBD2 (7 bases). The V end lost 0 bases, the J end lost 4 bases, and 8 bases lay between the germline ends. Looked up from germline, CDR1 is SGHRS and CDR2 is YFSETQ. This CDR3 contains 14 residues. The CDR3: CASSLEGGYNEQFF. The DNA for the CDR3 is TGCGCCAGCAGCTTGGAGGGGGGGTACAATGAGCAGTTCTTC.

The chain links TRBV20-1 to TRBJ1-1, with D possibly TRBD1 on 6 matching bases. Per the germline V gene, CDR1 is DFQATT and CDR2 is SNEGSKA (reference sequence). V lost 4 bases to trimming and J lost 4 bases, with 7 bases between them. This CDR3 has 11 amino acids. CDR3 DNA sequence: TGCAGTGCTAACAGGGTCACTGAAGCTTTCTTT. Its translation: CSANRVTEAFF.

The chain carries TRBV2 and TRBJ2-3; 9 nucleotides line up with TRBD2. CDR1 and CDR2 from the germline V gene are SNHLY and FYNNEI. CDR3 length equals 14 residues. The J segment lost 5 bases and the V segment lost 6 bases, leaving 6 bases of the junction unmatched. In nucleotides, the CDR3 is TGTGCCAGCAGGCCTAGCGGGACGGGAGATACGCAGTATTTT. It encodes CASRPSGTGDTQYF.

This clone was counted a few times. The chain joins TRBV19 to TRBJ1-1, with a tentative D call TRBD1 (5 bases). Germline values: CDR1 LNHDA, CDR2 SQIVND (reference sequence). This CDR3 has 13 residues. V lost 3 bases and J lost 10, with 15 bases in between. Here the CDR3 reads CASSIWQGKAAFF. Here the CDR3 DNA reads TGTGCCAGTAGTATCTGGCAGGGAAAGGCAGCTTTCTTT.

The chain has TRBV6-2 or TRBV6-3 and TRBJ2-5; possibly TRBD2 for D (6 bases). The germline V gene encodes CDR1 MNHEY and CDR2 SVGEGT. This CDR3 is built from 17 residues. V lost 0 bases and J 10 bases, leaving 24 bases between the germline ends. The CDR3 spells CASSYSSGHLPGGIQYF. The DNA of the CDR3 is TGTGCCAGCAGTTACTCTAGCGGCCATTTGCCCGGAGGGATCCAGTACTTC.

The rearrangement joins TRBV5-1 to TRBJ1-4, with D possibly being TRBD1 (6 bases). The CDR3 is 13 residues long. The germline V and J ends were trimmed by 2 bases and 8 bases, with 10 bases remaining between them. CDR1 is SGHRS and CDR2 is YFSETQ in the germline V gene. The CDR3 sequence: CASSLTGKEKLFF. CDR3 bases: TGCGCCAGCAGCTTAACAGGGAAGGAAAAACTGTTTTTT.

This chain joins TRBV6-6 and TRBJ2-7, with D possibly TRBD1 on 9 matching bases. CDR1 and CDR2 (germline): MNHNY, SVGAGI (reference sequence). CDR3 length: 16 amino acids. V shed 7 bases and J shed 2 bases, with 21 bases lying between them. The chain's CDR3 is CASTFRGGTGTYEQYF. DNA of the CDR3: TGTGCCAGCACTTTCCGGGGGGGGACAGGGACCTACGAGCAGTACTTC.

A few counts support this clone. The rearrangement joins TRBV18 to TRBJ2-3, with D unresolved. This CDR3 has 14 amino acids. V was pared by 4 bases and J by 4 bases, with 12 bases between. Germline V CDR1 and CDR2: KGHSH, LQKENI. In DNA form, the CDR3 reads TGTGCCAGCTCACGAGAATCGGCGGCAGATACGCAGTATTTT. This sequence encodes CASSRESAADTQYF.

This clone was counted only a few times. Other nucleotide sequences in the sample specify the same CDR3. The chain uses TRBV5-1 and TRBJ2-7, with D possibly TRBD1 on 5 matching bases. The V end lost 0 bases, the J end lost 0 bases, and 7 bases lay between the germline ends. Germline V lookup: CDR1 SGHRS, CDR2 YFSETQ. The CDR3 runs to 14 residues. For the CDR3, the DNA is TGCGCCAGCAGCTTGGTTGGGGCCTCCTACGAGCAGTACTTC. This translates into CASSLVGASYEQYF.

The rearrangement uses TRBV5-5 and TRBJ2-7; possible D gene TRBD2, 6 bases. The germline gives CDR1 SGHKS, CDR2 YYEKEE (reference sequence). The CDR3 runs to 14 residues. The V gene lost 8 bases and the J gene lost 4 bases, with 19 bases spanning the gap. The chain's CDR3 is CASIQARGIYEQYF. Here the CDR3 DNA reads TGTGCCAGTATACAGGCCCGGGGGATATACGAGCAGTACTTC. Combining the CDR3 with reference TRBV5-5 and TRBJ2-7 gives the whole variable domain DAGVTQSPTHLIKTRGQQVTLRCSPISGHKSVSWYQQVLGQGPQFIFQYYEKEERGRGNFPDRFSARQFPNYSSELNVNALLLGDSALYLCASIQARGIYEQYFGPGTRLTVT.

The chain couples TRBV10-3 to TRBJ2-7, with 8 bases identical to TRBD1. Germline values: CDR1 ENHRY, CDR2 SYGVKD. There are 14 residues in the CDR3. V lost 2 bases to trimming and J lost 13 bases; unmatched junction nucleotides: 13. CDR3 amino acids: CAISEPKIGTGFYF. CDR3 nucleotide sequence: TGTGCCATCAGTGAGCCTAAGATCGGGACAGGCTTCTACTTC.

V is TRBV7-2 and J is TRBJ2-5, with 9 positions matching TRBD2. V was clipped by 6 bases and J by 5 bases; unmatched bases: 10. In germline, CDR1 is SGHTA, CDR2 FQGNSA. The length of the CDR3 is 15 residues. Here the CDR3 DNA reads TGTGCCAGCAGTAATGACGCGGGAGGGCGGGAGACCCAGTACTTC. Protein: CASSNDAGGRETQYF.

The chain links TRBV11-2 to TRBJ2-5; 8 bases agree with TRBD2. Unmatched junction bases numbered 8, after V lost 1 base and J lost 4 bases. The length of the CDR3 is 16 residues. Germline values: CDR1 SGHAT, CDR2 FQNNGV. In nucleotides, the CDR3 is TGTGCCAGCAGCTTAGGACCGGGAGGGCCGGCAGAGACCCAGTACTTC. This codes for CASSLGPGGPAETQYF. The variable domain in full, with the rest retrieved from reference TRBV11-2 and TRBJ2-5, is EAGVAQSPRYKIIEKRQSVAFWCNPISGHATLYWYQQILGQGPKLLIQFQNNGVVDDSQLPKDRFSAERLKGVDSTLKIQPAKLEDSAVYLCASSLGPGGPAETQYFGPGTRLLVL.

Points on this clone: The identical CDR3 is also encoded by other nucleotide sequences in the sample. This rearrangement joins TRBV5-5 to TRBJ1-4, with 11 bases aligning to TRBD1. Trimming took 0 bases from V and 7 from J; bases not matched to a gene: 5. Looked up from germline, CDR1 is SGHKS and CDR2 is YYEKEE (reference sequence). The length of the CDR3 is 16 residues. Here the CDR3 reads CASSLAGGTGGEKLFF. The CDR3 DNA sequence: TGTGCCAGCAGCTTGGCCGGGGGGACAGGGGGTGAAAAACTGTTTTTT.

The V gene is TRBV2, the J gene TRBJ1-1; D not certain. Trimming took off 3 bases at V and 5 bases at J, with 4 bases between the two ends. Germline V CDR1 and CDR2: SNHLY, FYNNEI. The CDR3 runs to 11 residues. The CDR3 region is CASSERTEAFF. The CDR3 nucleotides read TGTGCCAGCAGTGAGCGTACTGAAGCTTTCTTT.

V and J are TRBV29-1 and TRBJ2-3; 8 nucleotides line up with TRBD1. Germline CDR1 and CDR2: SQVTM and ANQGSEA. The CDR3 spans 13 residues. V dropped 7 bases and J dropped 3; count of bases not matched to a gene: 6. Written as DNA, the CDR3 is TGCAGCGCTGACAGGGGCGGTACAGATACGCAGTATTTT. Translation: CSADRGGTDTQYF.

This clone was recorded only once. The chain carries TRBV19 and TRBJ1-6; 8 nucleotides align to TRBD1. In germline, CDR1 is LNHDA, CDR2 SQIVND (reference sequence). This CDR3 spans 20 amino acids. The V segment lost 4 bases and the J segment 0 bases; nucleotides outside the gene matches: 14. The CDR3 loop is CASSRSQGAFFDSYNSPLHF. CDR3 DNA sequence: TGTGCCAGTAGTAGATCGCAGGGGGCCTTTTTCGACTCCTATAATTCACCCCTCCACTTT.

The sample holds one count of this clone. The V call is TRBV6-5, the J call TRBJ1-5; 8 bases fit TRBD1. The CDR3 covers 13 residues. Germline CDR1 and CDR2: MNHEY and SVGAGI. V lost 7 bases to trimming and J lost 6 bases; unmatched junction nucleotides: 5. In nucleotides, the CDR3 is TGTGCCAGCAAGTCAGGGGGCGGTCAGCCCCAGCATTTT. Translating gives CASKSGGGQPQHF.